This T cell receptor beta chain was obtained from a study of response to subunit inactivated influenza vaccine. Trimming took 2 bases from V and 6 from J, leaving 11 bases between them. Germline V CDR1 and CDR2: SGHTA, FQGNSA. The CDR3 spans 15 residues. TCRdb ran MiXCR on the RT-PCR reads and lists one entry per CDR3 protein. The table has 490,000 or so distinct CDR3 sequences, approximately 7.1% seen once. Source: PBMCs from blood, taken less than 30 months after vaccination. This receptor was identified in a man aged 50 to 69 who received an inactivated influenza vaccine. The chain recombines TRBV7-2 with TRBJ2-6; unclear D gene. CDR3 loop: CASSLQASKANVLTF. The CDR3 coding sequence is TGTGCCAGCAGCTTACAGGCCTCCAAGGCCAACGTCCTGACTTTC.